The 23 T cell receptor beta chains below all came from one sample that was sequenced in a study of T cells after yellow fever vaccination. TCRdb recomputed calls from the 5' RACE reads with MiXCR, one row per CDR3 protein. The sample yields more than 35,000 distinct CDR3 sequences, 6.8% seen once. This sample comprised CD8+ T cells not binding an NS4B(214-222) dextramer, sorted from PBMCs, obtained 45 days after the yellow fever booster vaccination. The source of these receptors is a man aged 30 to 39 who received the YFV17D yellow fever vaccine.

This clonotype was counted many times. J is TRBJ2-7 and V is TRBV14, with D possibly matching TRBD1 (6 bases). The CDR3 is 14 residues long. V lost 2 bases to trimming and J lost 0 bases, with 8 bases between them. Germline V gene sequence: CDR1 SGHDN, CDR2 FVKESK. This CDR3 reads CASSQQGFSYEQYF. The CDR3 DNA reads TGTGCCAGCAGCCAACAGGGGTTCTCCTACGAGCAGTACTTC.

This clonotype has at least ten counts. The J gene is TRBJ2-3, the V gene TRBV2; D is unresolved. The germline V gene encodes CDR1 SNHLY and CDR2 FYNNEI. The V end lost 2 bases, the J end lost 4 bases, and 7 bases lay between the germline ends. The CDR3 runs to 13 residues. CDR3 nucleotides: TGTGCCAGCAGTGAATTTACGCCAGATACGCAGTATTTT. Translating gives CASSEFTPDTQYF.

In its sample, this clonotype was seen a few times. The chain employs TRBV7-2 and TRBJ2-4; no clear D. There are 15 residues in the CDR3. V shed 9 bases and J shed 3 bases, with 18 bases lying between them. Germline CDR1 SGHTA, CDR2 FQGNSA. The CDR3 protein is CARGDFLLIKNIQYF. CDR3 DNA: TGTGCCAGGGGCGACTTTCTCTTGATCAAAAACATTCAGTACTTC.

This chain connects TRBV12-3 or TRBV12-4 to TRBJ2-6, with D possibly called TRBD1 or TRBD2 (5 bases each). Between the trimmed V and J ends, which lost 4 bases and 2 bases, there was a span of 18 bases. The CDR3 sequence is 18 residues long. CDR3 in DNA: TGTGCCAGCAGTTGGGGTGGGGGTCTGGCCCCTGGGGCCAACGTCCTGACTTTC. Protein: CASSWGGGLAPGANVLTF.

This clonotype appeared many times. The chain employs TRBV7-8 and TRBJ2-2, with D possibly TRBD2 on 5 matching bases. Trimming took 1 base from V and 6 from J, leaving 9 bases between them. This CDR3 has 14 amino acids. Germline CDR1 SGHVS, CDR2 FQNEAQ. CDR3 amino acids: CASSLGAAPGELFF. The CDR3 coding sequence is TGTGCCAGCAGCTTAGGAGCGGCCCCCGGGGAGCTGTTTTTT.

This clonotype has ten or more counts. The rearrangement links TRBV12-3 or TRBV12-4 to TRBJ2-1; 10 nucleotides align to TRBD2. CDR3 length: 15 residues. V lost 6 bases, J lost 3 bases, and 5 bases stayed unmatched. The chain's CDR3 is CASSVLAGGYNEQFF. CDR3 bases: TGTGCCAGCAGCGTCTTAGCGGGAGGCTACAATGAGCAGTTCTTC.

This rearrangement joins TRBV6-5 to TRBJ2-7, with TRBD1 matching 8 bases. CDR1 and CDR2 (germline): MNHEY, SVGAGI. This CDR3 contains 15 residues. V gave up 5 bases and J gave up 3 bases; unmatched junction bases: 9. CDR3 residues: CASSLDRGAFYEQYF. The CDR3 DNA follows: TGTGCCAGCAGTCTCGACAGGGGAGCTTTCTACGAGCAGTACTTC.

The chain couples TRBV12-5 to TRBJ2-3; D unclear. Germline lookup yields CDR1 LGHNT and CDR2 FRNRAP. The V gene lost 3 bases and the J gene lost 0 bases, with 13 bases spanning the gap. The CDR3 runs to 16 residues. CDR3 region: CASGFLTAISTDTQYF. The CDR3 nucleotides read TGTGCTAGTGGTTTTTTAACAGCAATTAGCACAGATACGCAGTATTTT.

This clonotype was observed many times. The rearrangement joins TRBV5-6 to TRBJ2-5; tentative D call: TRBD2 (6 bases). CDR3 length: 14 residues. Germline-derived CDR1 and CDR2 are SGHDT and YYEEEE. V was pared by 2 bases and J by 10 bases, with 18 bases between. This CDR3 is CASSFTVAAWGQYF. The CDR3 nucleotides are TGTGCCAGCAGCTTCACAGTAGCGGCTTGGGGCCAGTACTTC.

This clonotype was recorded many times. The CDR3 spells CASSEFGGRETQYF. The CDR3 DNA follows: TGTGCCAGCAGTGAATTCGGTGGGAGAGAGACCCAGTACTTC. The chain is built from TRBV25-1 and TRBJ2-5, with a possible D match to TRBD2 (5 bases). Germline V lookup: CDR1 MGHDK, CDR2 SYGVNS. The V gene lost 1 base and the J gene lost 4 bases, with 10 bases spanning the gap. CDR3 length: 14 residues.

Concerning this clonotype: Germline is not matched at one junction end, which may reflect a read error. This chain links TRBV20-1 with TRBJ2-7; TRBD2 matches 13 bases. There are 13 residues in the CDR3. Germline V CDR1 and CDR2: DFQATT, SNEGSKA (reference sequence). CDR3 DNA sequence: TGCAGTGCTAGAGATTTGGGGACTAGCGGGATCCGCTTC. It is translated as CSARDLGTSGIRF.

This clonotype was seen at least ten times. This sequence joins TRBV20-1 and TRBJ2-7; TRBD2 matches at 13 bases. This CDR3 region has 14 residues. Germline CDR1 DFQATT, CDR2 SNEGSKA (reference sequence). Trimming removed 6 bases from V and 5 bases from J; junction bases left unmatched: 7. CDR3 nucleotide sequence: TGCAGTGCCCTGTCCGGGACTAGCGGGAACGAGCAGTACTTC. It translates to CSALSGTSGNEQYF.

This clonotype was counted many times. V and J are TRBV20-1 and TRBJ2-3; TRBD1 might be the D (6 bases). CDR3 length: 15 residues. V lost 3 bases and J 6 bases, leaving 19 bases between the germline ends. From germline, CDR1 is DFQATT and CDR2 SNEGSKA (reference sequence). The CDR3 nucleotides read TGCAGTGCTAGTACCTGGGGGCTCCCGGGGGATACGCAGTATTTT. Amino acids: CSASTWGLPGDTQYF.

This clonotype was counted at least ten times. CDR3 sequence: CASSSGQGEGETQYF. The CDR3 DNA reads TGTGCCAGCAGCTCGGGACAGGGGGAAGGAGAGACCCAGTACTTC. The rearrangement links TRBV11-2 to TRBJ2-5; TRBD1 agrees at 11 bases. The germline V gene has CDR1 SGHAT and CDR2 FQNNGV. The CDR3 is 15 residues long. The V gene end was trimmed by 4 bases and the J gene end by 4 bases; junction bases not matched to a gene: 5.

This clonotype was detected many times. The CDR3 is CASSEEVQGQSGELFF. CDR3 in DNA: TGCGCCAGCAGTGAGGAGGTCCAGGGTCAATCCGGGGAGCTGTTTTTT. V gene TRBV10-2 combines with J gene TRBJ2-2, with D perhaps matching TRBD1 (5 bases). The CDR3 consists of 16 residues. Germline CDR1 and CDR2: WSHSY and SAAADI. Trimming shortened V by 2 bases and J by 6 bases, and 16 bases separated the two germline ends.

This clonotype occurred many times. V and J are TRBV6-5 and TRBJ1-6; TRBD1 is a possible D gene (6 bases). This CDR3 comprises 15 residues. V lost 2 bases and J lost 6, with 11 bases in between. Germline CDR1 and CDR2: MNHEY and SVGAGI. The CDR3 DNA sequence: TGTGCCAGCAGTTACACCCGGGACACTAATTCACCCCTCCACTTT. Translation: CASSYTRDTNSPLHF.

This clonotype has at least ten counts. The gene calls are TRBV7-2 and TRBJ2-1; D unresolved. The CDR3 covers 13 residues. Trimming removed 0 bases at V and 7 bases at J, with 7 bases between. Germline CDR1 reads SGHTA; CDR2 reads FQGNSA. The chain's CDR3 is CASSLAQGNEQFF. The CDR3 nucleotides read TGTGCCAGCAGCTTAGCGCAAGGGAATGAGCAGTTCTTC.

In regard to this clonotype: Given a much more abundant clone one base away, this may be a read error. The chain carries TRBV7-8 and TRBJ1-4; tentatively, D is TRBD1 (5 bases). The V gene's germline CDR1 is SGHVS and CDR2 FQNEAQ. V gave up 5 bases and J gave up 8 bases, with 21 bases separating them. The CDR3 contains 16 residues. The CDR3 DNA follows: TGTGCCAGCAGCCCGAGTGAGATGGGACCAAAAGAAAAACTGTTTTTT. Its translation is CASSPSEMGPKEKLFF.

Ten or more counts support this clonotype. The chain couples TRBV24-1 to TRBJ2-5; tentative D call: TRBD1 (5 bases). Germline CDR1 and CDR2: KGHDR and SFDVKD. Trimming shortened V by 9 bases and J by 5 bases, and 12 bases separated the two germline ends. This CDR3 spans 12 amino acids. The CDR3 nucleotides are TGTGCCACCCTAGGGGTGGTGGAGACCCAGTACTTC. Protein product: CATLGVVETQYF.

This clonotype was counted at least ten times. The V call is TRBV6-1, the J call TRBJ2-3, with TRBD2 matching 8 bases. V was clipped by 3 bases and J by 2 bases; unmatched bases: 7. This CDR3 region has 16 residues. Per the germline V gene, CDR1 is MNHNS and CDR2 is SASEGT. DNA of the CDR3: TGTGCCAGCAGTGAGGGGAGAGCGGGAGACACAGATACGCAGTATTTT. Its translation is CASSEGRAGDTDTQYF.

This clonotype was detected many times. The V gene is TRBV4-2, the J gene TRBJ2-1; D is unclear. Per germline, CDR1 LGHNA and CDR2 YNFKEQ. There are 12 residues in the CDR3. V lost 1 base and J 7 bases, leaving 5 bases between the germline ends. CDR3 loop: CASSQGGNEQFF. The CDR3, as DNA: TGTGCCAGCAGCCAAGGTGGGAATGAGCAGTTCTTC.

At least ten counts were recorded for this clonotype. CDR3 sequence: CASSVNPREKQADTQYF. The DNA for the CDR3 is TGTGCCAGCAGCGTCAACCCGAGGGAAAAACAGGCAGATACGCAGTATTTT. The chain uses TRBV9 and TRBJ2-3, with D tentatively TRBD1 or TRBD2 (5 bases each). V was trimmed by 2 bases and J by 4 bases, leaving 20 bases between them. The CDR3 covers 17 residues. Germline V lookup: CDR1 SGDLS, CDR2 YYNGEE.

This clonotype has at least ten counts. This chain connects TRBV20-1 to TRBJ2-5, with D possibly being TRBD1 (6 bases). This CDR3 spans 16 amino acids. V lost 3 bases and J lost 5, with 22 bases in between. Germline loops: CDR1 DFQATT, CDR2 SNEGSKA (reference sequence). CDR3 protein: CSASPPNEGVGETQYF. The CDR3 coding sequence is TGCAGTGCTAGCCCTCCGAATGAGGGGGTGGGGGAGACCCAGTACTTC.